This T cell receptor beta chain was profiled in a study of T cells in Graves' hyperthyroidism and ophthalmopathy. This clonotype was seen at least ten times. Its antigen is not identified. Clinical symptoms, serum thyroxine, TRAb, thyroid ultrasound and orbital computed tomography informed diagnoses. The PBMCs had their origin in 7.5 to 10 ml of fresh peripheral blood. The CDR3 runs 12 residues. The germline V and J ends were trimmed by 5 bases and 4 bases, with 7 bases remaining between them. Germline CDR1 reads MNHEY; CDR2 reads SMNVEV (reference sequence). From RNA transcripts, TCR beta CDR3 regions were amplified. First-round RT-PCR of the TCR CDR3 relied on the HTBI primer set. From the multiplex PCR reads, TCRdb called clonotypes with MiXCR, one entry per CDR3 protein. In the table there are about 500,000 distinct CDR3 sequences, about 16% of which are singletons. General study points: Most clonotypes expanded in thyroid above 0.001 were likewise present in blood.

Sequenced sample: blood. The V gene is TRBV27, the J gene TRBJ2-3, with D unresolved. The clonotype comes from a woman aged 25 to 45 with Graves' ophthalmopathy. CDR3 in amino acids: CASSPPADTQYF. The CDR3 DNA reads as TGTGCCAGCAGTCCCCCCGCAGATACGCAGTATTTT.